This T cell receptor beta chain derives from a study of neurological immune-mediated disorders. With 10-nucleotide random UMIs included, cDNA was synthesized by 5'RACE. TCRdb reanalysed the 5' RACE reads using MiXCR and keeps one entry per CDR3 protein. Of 55,000 to 65,000 distinct CDR3 sequences listed, 9.5% to 12% were seen once; the top ten hold approximately 6.6%. V lost 5 bases, J lost 7 bases, and 13 bases lay in between. This CDR3 spans 13 amino acids. Per germline, CDR1 SGHVS and CDR2 FNYEAQ. This clonotype was observed many times. Its specificity is not known. Overall study results and limits: HTLV-1-associated myelopathy led in TCR clonal expansion, while multiple sclerosis ranked lowest, below healthy controls. The absence of shared CDR3 amino acid sequences among expanded clones across subjects suggests private repertoires in all groups.

Time point denoted: longitudinal time-point 1 (baseline). The unsorted libraries originated from 2 million PBMCs that had been stored at -80 C. The J gene is TRBJ2-3, the V gene TRBV7-6, with D perhaps being TRBD1 or TRBD2 (6 bases each). Sequencing input: PBMCs. The clonotype originates from a male donor with HTLV-1-associated myelopathy (HAM/TSP). The CDR3 here is CASSLTGRNTQYF. CDR3 in DNA: TGTGCCAGCAGCCTCACAGGGAGGAATACGCAGTATTTT.